The next 29 T cell receptor beta chains were all read from a single sample in a study of blood T cell repertoires in COVID-19. Sequencing was performed with immunoSEQ multiplex PCR; in TCRdb, only in-frame clones are kept and a portion is missing. The sample holds roughly 34,000 clones, 60% to 80% seen once. Sequencing used peripheral blood. Every receptor here comes from a man older than 75 with acute or convalescent COVID-19.

This clone has only one observation. The chain joins TRBV7-2 to TRBJ2-7, with TRBD1 matching 9 bases. J gave up 4 bases and V 1 base, and 5 bases lay outside the gene matches. There are 15 residues in the CDR3. In germline, CDR1 is SGHTA, CDR2 FQGNSA. The CDR3 nucleotides are TGTGCCAGCAGCTTAGGAGGAGGGACAGGGTACGAGCAGTACTTC. Protein product: CASSLGGGTGYEQYF.

The rearrangement links TRBV6-5 to TRBJ1-4; D is ambiguous. The V end was cut by 7 bases, the J end by 0 bases, with 12 bases between. The CDR3 is made up of 15 amino acids. Germline CDR1 MNHEY, CDR2 SVGAGI. The CDR3 sequence: CASKVGGATNEKLFF. The CDR3 DNA is TGTGCCAGCAAGGTTGGAGGCGCAACTAATGAAAAACTGTTTTTT.

J is TRBJ2-7 and V is TRBV5-4, with 10 bases fitting TRBD1. The CDR3 has 15 amino acids. Germline assignment: CDR1 SGHNT and CDR2 YYREEE (reference sequence). V shed 3 bases and J 9 bases; nucleotides not matched to a gene: 12. This CDR3 reads CASSSPGQGPTGQYF. The DNA for the CDR3 is TGTGCCAGCAGCTCTCCGGGACAGGGGCCTACTGGGCAGTACTTC.

The chain recombines TRBV7-2 with TRBJ1-6, with D possibly TRBD1 on 6 matching bases. CDR3 size: 15 residues. Germline V gene sequence: CDR1 SGHTA, CDR2 FQGNSA. Trimming took 5 bases from V and 7 from J, leaving 15 bases between them. In DNA form, the CDR3 reads TGTGCCAGCAGCGCCGCCGGGACACCAAATTCACCCCTCCACTTT. Its translation: CASSAAGTPNSPLHF. The full variable domain, completed using reference TRBV7-2 and TRBJ1-6, is GAGVSQSPSNKVTEKGKDVELRCDPISGHTALYWYRQSLGQGLEFLIYFQGNSAPDKSGLPSDRFSAERTGGSVSTLTIQRTQQEDSAVYLCASSAAGTPNSPLHFGNGTRLTVT.

The chain uses TRBV3-1 (or the pseudogene TRBV3-2) and TRBJ2-1; possible D gene TRBD1, 5 bases. The ends were cut back, 5 bases at V and 8 bases at J, with 22 bases in the middle. Germline CDR1 is LGHDT and CDR2 is YNNKEL (reference sequence). The CDR3 loop spans 16 amino acids. The CDR3 loop reads CASSKTTGTVFDEQFF. The CDR3 DNA reads TGTGCCAGCAGCAAAACAACAGGAACAGTCTTTGATGAGCAGTTCTTC.

J is TRBJ1-1 and V is TRBV3-1 (or the pseudogene TRBV3-2), with 7 bases that match TRBD1. The junction had 3 bases not matched to a gene; V was cut back by 4 bases and J by 1 base. Germline V gene data show CDR1 as LGHDT and CDR2 as YNNKEL (reference sequence). This CDR3 has 14 amino acids. In nucleotides, the CDR3 is TGTGCCAGCAGCCCGGGACAGTGGAACACTGAAGCTTTCTTT. Its protein product is CASSPGQWNTEAFF.

The V and J genes are TRBV27 and TRBJ2-7, with 8 bases fitting TRBD1. The trim removed 4 bases at V and 2 bases at J, leaving 1 base unmatched. CDR3 size: 13 residues. Germline-derived CDR1 and CDR2 are MNHEY and SMNVEV (reference sequence). The CDR3 protein is CASSWGQAYEQYF. CDR3 sequence (DNA): TGTGCCAGCAGTTGGGGACAGGCCTACGAGCAGTACTTC.

This clone was observed a single time. The V and J genes are TRBV20-1 and TRBJ2-7; D is possibly TRBD2 (5 bases). The CDR3 sequence is 13 residues long. V was pared by 3 bases and J by 0 bases, with 9 bases between. Germline loops: CDR1 DFQATT, CDR2 SNEGSKA (reference sequence). The CDR3 loop reads CSASLSGSYEQYF. The CDR3 DNA is TGCAGTGCTAGTCTAAGCGGCTCCTACGAGCAGTACTTC.

The chain couples TRBV11-2 to TRBJ1-4, with unresolved D. The CDR3 has 14 amino acids. Germline CDR1 SGHAT, CDR2 FQNNGV. Trimming removed 5 bases at V and 0 bases at J, with 7 bases between. The CDR3 DNA sequence: TGTGCCAGCAGCCCACGGTCAACTAATGAAAAACTGTTTTTT. Residues: CASSPRSTNEKLFF.

The CDR3: CASSPNAGGTSGKDTQYF. The DNA for the CDR3 is TGCGCCAGCAGCCCCAATGCGGGAGGGACTAGCGGGAAAGATACGCAGTATTTT. The chain employs TRBV5-1 and TRBJ2-3; TRBD2 matches at 13 bases. The CDR3 totals 18 residues. Germline lookup yields CDR1 SGHRS and CDR2 YFSETQ. The J segment lost 5 bases and the V segment lost 4 bases, leaving 13 bases of the junction unmatched.

The chain uses TRBV4-2 and TRBJ2-3; 11 bases map to TRBD2. Trimming took 3 bases from V and 6 from J; bases not matched to a gene: 14. CDR1 is LGHNA and CDR2 is YNFKEQ in the germline V gene. CDR3 length: 18 amino acids. The CDR3 DNA reads as TGTGCCAGCAGCCACTCTGCGACGACTAGCGGGGCCGTGGATACGCAGTATTTT. This translates into CASSHSATTSGAVDTQYF.

The CDR3 nucleotides are TGTGCCAGCAGCACTGGGACAGGGGGGGAAAAACTGTTTTTT. The encoded protein is CASSTGTGGEKLFF. The V call is TRBV7-2, the J call TRBJ1-4; 11 nucleotides align to TRBD1. The CDR3 runs 14 residues. Trimming took 5 bases from V and 8 from J; bases not matched to a gene: 4. CDR1 SGHTA and CDR2 FQGNSA come from the germline V gene.

The rearrangement links TRBV7-2 to TRBJ1-4, with D unresolved. V lost 1 base and J lost 10, with 10 bases in between. Germline loops: CDR1 SGHTA, CDR2 FQGNSA. This CDR3 has 13 amino acids. Here the CDR3 reads CASSLETEGKLFF. The CDR3 nucleotides are TGTGCCAGCAGCTTAGAAACAGAAGGAAAACTGTTTTTT.

This CDR3 reads CAWSDDSYSGNTIYF. CDR3 nucleotides: TGTGCCTGGAGTGATGACTCATACTCTGGAAACACCATATATTTT. The gene calls are TRBV30 and TRBJ1-3; D not certain. Trimming shortened V by 1 base and J by 0 bases, and 10 bases separated the two germline ends. Germline V gives CDR1 GTSNPN, CDR2 SVGIG (reference sequence). This CDR3 contains 15 residues.

V gene TRBV5-1 combines with J gene TRBJ2-2; 10 bases are shared with TRBD1. J lost 2 bases, V lost 1 base, and 5 bases had no gene match. The CDR3 sequence is 17 residues long. The germline V gene has CDR1 SGHRS and CDR2 YFSETQ. CDR3 sequence: CASSLFGQGGNTGELFF. DNA of the CDR3: TGCGCCAGCAGCTTGTTCGGACAGGGGGGAAACACCGGGGAGCTGTTTTTT.

The rearrangement uses TRBV6-4 and TRBJ2-2, with D tentatively TRBD2 (5 bases). Looked up from germline, CDR1 is MRHNA and CDR2 is SNTAGT. The CDR3 extends over 16 amino acids. The V and J ends lost 7 bases and 1 base respectively, with 16 bases between them. CDR3 sequence (DNA): TGTGCCAGCAAACAGAATCCTGGAGGGAACACCGGGGAGCTGTTTTTT. It encodes CASKQNPGGNTGELFF.

Here the CDR3 DNA reads TGTGCCAGCAGCTTAGATCCTACTAGCATCTACGAGCAGTACTTC. It is translated as CASSLDPTSIYEQYF. The rearrangement joins TRBV11-2 to TRBJ2-7; D possibly corresponds to TRBD2 (6 bases). The germline V gene has CDR1 SGHAT and CDR2 FQNNGV. The CDR3 has 15 residues. V gave up 0 bases and J gave up 3 bases, with 12 bases separating them.

This rearrangement joins TRBV5-6 to TRBJ2-7; D might be TRBD2 (6 bases). Per germline, CDR1 SGHDT and CDR2 YYEEEE. V dropped 0 bases and J dropped 1 base, with 8 bases sitting between them. The CDR3 length is 14 residues. The chain's CDR3 is CASSLAAGSYEQYF. For the CDR3, the DNA is TGTGCCAGCAGCTTGGCCGCGGGATCCTACGAGCAGTACTTC.

Only one count was recorded for this clone. Written as DNA, the CDR3 is TGTGCCAGCAGCTTAACTCAGGGCAACTATGGCTACACCTTC. This sequence encodes CASSLTQGNYGYTF. V usage is TRBV7-3 and J usage is TRBJ1-2; tentatively, D is TRBD1 (5 bases). The CDR3 consists of 14 residues. Germline V gives CDR1 SGHTA, CDR2 FQGTGA. The V end was cut by 0 bases, the J end by 2 bases, with 7 bases between.

The chain recombines TRBV19 with TRBJ2-4; 7 nucleotides align to TRBD1. V lost 6 bases, J lost 6 bases, and 8 bases stayed unmatched. From germline, CDR1 is LNHDA and CDR2 SQIVND (reference sequence). CDR3 size: 14 residues. The DNA of the CDR3 is TGTGCCAGTAGCAGGGACAGCGTAAGAAACATTCAGTACTTC. This codes for CASSRDSVRNIQYF.

This chain links TRBV6-1 with TRBJ1-4; D unresolved. Trimming left V 2 bases short and J 5 bases short, with 9 bases between. Per germline, CDR1 MNHNS and CDR2 SASEGT. The CDR3 consists of 14 residues. CDR3 region: CASSESWENEKLFF. For the CDR3, the DNA is TGTGCCAGCAGTGAAAGCTGGGAGAATGAAAAACTGTTTTTT.

This rearrangement joins TRBV13 to TRBJ2-7, with TRBD2 as a possible D gene (6 bases). This CDR3 has 11 residues. Trimming stripped 5 bases from V and 4 bases from J, with 6 bases between. The germline V gene encodes CDR1 PRHDT and CDR2 FYEKMQ (reference sequence). CDR3 loop: CASSGGYEQYF. The CDR3 DNA follows: TGTGCCAGCAGCGGGGGGTACGAGCAGTACTTC.

The sample holds one count of this clone. This chain links TRBV5-1 with TRBJ2-2, with unresolved D. This CDR3 contains 15 residues. Trimming took 4 bases from V and 7 from J, leaving 17 bases between them. The germline V gene has CDR1 SGHRS and CDR2 YFSETQ. This chain's CDR3 is CASSPTTPNNGELFF. The CDR3 DNA reads TGCGCCAGCAGCCCCACGACTCCCAATAACGGGGAGCTGTTTTTT.

In its sample, this clone was seen a few times. CDR3 in DNA: TGTGCCAGCAGCGAGCTTACAGGGGGCCTTGGTTCACCCCTCCACTTT. Translating gives CASSELTGGLGSPLHF. The rearrangement uses TRBV7-8 and TRBJ1-6; 9 bases align to TRBD1. J lost 9 bases, V lost 5 bases, and 11 bases had no gene match. The CDR3 is made up of 16 amino acids. Germline V gives CDR1 SGHVS, CDR2 FQNEAQ. Full variable domain (rest looked up from reference TRBV7-8 and TRBJ1-6): GAGVSQSPRYKVAKRGQDVALRCDPISGHVSLFWYQQALGQGPEFLTYFQNEAQLDKSGLPSDRFFAERPEGSVSTLKIQRTQQEDSAVYLCASSELTGGLGSPLHFGNGTRLTVT.

The V call is TRBV18, the J call TRBJ1-2; TRBD1 matches 11 bases. The germline V gene has CDR1 KGHSH and CDR2 LQKENI. V gave up 6 bases and J gave up 7 bases; unmatched junction bases: 7. CDR3 length: 14 residues. Here the CDR3 reads CASSPGQGESGYTF. DNA for the CDR3: TGTGCCAGCTCCCCGGGACAGGGGGAGTCTGGCTACACCTTC.

This clone has at least ten counts. The chain has TRBV9 and TRBJ1-1; D not resolved. The V end lost 4 bases, the J end lost 4 bases, and 11 bases lay between the germline ends. The V gene's germline CDR1 is SGDLS and CDR2 YYNGEE. The CDR3 consists of 13 residues. CDR3 sequence (DNA): TGTGCCAGCAGCCTTACTAGAACCACTGAAGCTTTCTTT. As protein: CASSLTRTTEAFF.

This rearrangement joins TRBV6-6 to TRBJ2-7, with TRBD2 as a possible D gene (6 bases). The CDR3 consists of 15 residues. Looked up from germline, CDR1 is MNHNY and CDR2 is SVGAGI (reference sequence). The V end lost 2 bases, the J end lost 2 bases, and 13 bases lay between the germline ends. CDR3 sequence (DNA): TGTGCCAGCAGTTACGGCGGGACGAAGGCCTACGAGCAGTACTTC. It translates to CASSYGGTKAYEQYF.

This sequence joins TRBV5-1 and TRBJ1-4; 8 bases agree with TRBD1. CDR3 length equals 16 residues. V lost 0 bases and J lost 9; bases outside the gene matches: 10. Germline loops: CDR1 SGHRS, CDR2 YFSETQ. The CDR3 loop is CASSLGALDREKKLFF. The CDR3 nucleotides are TGCGCCAGCAGCTTGGGAGCTTTGGACAGGGAAAAAAAACTGTTTTTT. Together with reference TRBV5-1 and TRBJ1-4, the CDR3 gives the full variable domain: KAGVTQTPRYLIKTRGQQVTLSCSPISGHRSVSWYQQTPGQGLQFLFEYFSETQRNKGNFPGRFSGRQFSNSRSEMNVSTLELGDSALYLCASSLGALDREKKLFFGSGTQLSVL.

A single count supports this clone. J is TRBJ2-3 and V is TRBV5-1; 14 bases fit TRBD2. The V segment lost 3 bases and the J segment 2 bases; nucleotides outside the gene matches: 5. Germline CDR1 SGHRS, CDR2 YFSETQ. The CDR3 has 17 amino acids. For the CDR3, the DNA is TGCGCCAGCAGCTCTGGGACTAGCGGGGGATCCACAGATACGCAGTATTTT. It is translated as CASSSGTSGGSTDTQYF.